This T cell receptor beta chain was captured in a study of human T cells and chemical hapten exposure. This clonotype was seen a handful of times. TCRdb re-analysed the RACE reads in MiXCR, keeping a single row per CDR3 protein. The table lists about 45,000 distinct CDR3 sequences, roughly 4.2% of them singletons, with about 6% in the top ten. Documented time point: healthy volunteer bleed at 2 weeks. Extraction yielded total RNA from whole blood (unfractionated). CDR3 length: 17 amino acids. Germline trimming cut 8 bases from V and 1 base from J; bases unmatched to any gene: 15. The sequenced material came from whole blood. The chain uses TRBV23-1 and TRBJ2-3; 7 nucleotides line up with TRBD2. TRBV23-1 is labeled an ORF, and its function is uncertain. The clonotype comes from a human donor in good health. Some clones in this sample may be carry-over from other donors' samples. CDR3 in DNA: TGCGCCAGCGTGTTGCGGGAGCCACCCTTGGGCACAGATACGCAGTATTTT. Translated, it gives CASVLREPPLGTDTQYF.